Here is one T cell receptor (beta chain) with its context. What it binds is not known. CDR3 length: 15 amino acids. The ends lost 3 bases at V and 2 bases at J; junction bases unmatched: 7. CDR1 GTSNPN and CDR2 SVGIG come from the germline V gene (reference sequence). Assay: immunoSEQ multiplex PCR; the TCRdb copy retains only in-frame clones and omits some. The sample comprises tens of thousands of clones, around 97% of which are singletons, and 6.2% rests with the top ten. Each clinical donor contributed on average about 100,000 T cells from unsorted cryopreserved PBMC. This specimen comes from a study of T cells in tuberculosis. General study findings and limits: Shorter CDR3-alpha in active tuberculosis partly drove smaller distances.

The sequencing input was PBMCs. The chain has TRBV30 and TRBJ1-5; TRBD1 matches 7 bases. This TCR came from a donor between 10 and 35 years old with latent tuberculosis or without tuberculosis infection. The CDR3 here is CAWSRTGYGNQPQHF. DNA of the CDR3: TGTGCCTGGAGCCGGACAGGTTACGGCAATCAGCCCCAGCATTTT.